Following are 8 T cell receptor beta chains from one sample sequenced in a study of radiotherapy plus CTLA-4 blockade in lung cancer (dated by TCRdb to 2017 to 2018). The method behind the library was the immunoSEQ multiplex PCR assay. The clones in this table, taken by TCRdb from immuneACCESS, are in-frame only. Not every clone is retained; where verified, under half of the shortfall comes from an unresolved V gene, and the cause of the rest is unknown. The sample table shows 70,000 to 90,000 clones, and about four fifths are seen once. Over 20% of the sample is taken by the ten largest. The sample in question was peripheral blood, obtained from a patient treated with radiotherapy plus ipilimumab. The receptors here all came from a human donor with non-small cell lung cancer whose response to radiotherapy plus ipilimumab could not be evaluated. Some clones in this sample may be carry-over from other donors' samples.

The chain uses TRBV6-5 and TRBJ1-3; the D is unclear. Germline-derived CDR1 and CDR2 are MNHEY and SVGAGI. CDR3 length: 12 amino acids. V was trimmed by 7 bases and J by 4 bases, leaving 8 bases between them. The CDR3 spells CASTLQGNTIYF. CDR3 DNA: TGTGCCAGCACCTTACAGGGAAACACCATATATTTT.

The chain carries TRBV6-6 and TRBJ2-5; TRBD1 matches 8 bases. The J call may not be correct, given that the DNA end is closer to TRBJ2-7. The length of the CDR3 is 16 residues. The germline gives CDR1 MNHNY, CDR2 SVGAGI (reference sequence). For the CDR3, the DNA is TGTGCCAGCAGTTCGAACGCAGGGGGCCTACCCTACGAGCAGTACTTC. It codes for CASSSNAGGLPYEQYF.

This sequence joins TRBV6-5 and TRBJ2-5; unclear D gene. Per germline, CDR1 MNHEY and CDR2 SVGAGI. V lost 5 bases to trimming and J lost 5 bases, with 15 bases between them. The CDR3 is 14 amino acids. CDR3 loop: CASSLLLGSETQYF. CDR3 bases: TGTGCCAGCAGTCTACTCCTGGGCTCCGAGACCCAGTACTTC.

This clone was counted only a few times. The rearrangement uses TRBV29-1 and TRBJ2-3; the match to TRBD1 covers 10 bases. Germline V gene data show CDR1 as SQVTM and CDR2 as ANQGSEA. This CDR3 spans 16 amino acids. The V gene end was trimmed by 3 bases and the J gene end by 1 base; junction bases not matched to a gene: 7. CDR3 bases: TGCAGCGTTGAGATCGGGACAGGGGTCCGCACAGATACGCAGTATTTT. Amino acids: CSVEIGTGVRTDTQYF.

The genes are TRBV4-2 and TRBJ1-1; a weak D match, TRBD1 (6 bases). This CDR3 comprises 14 residues. V lost 5 bases and J 0 bases, leaving 10 bases between the germline ends. The V gene's germline CDR1 is LGHNA and CDR2 YNFKEQ. CDR3 in DNA: TGTGCCAGCAGCTTTACAGGGTTGAACACTGAAGCTTTCTTT. Residues: CASSFTGLNTEAFF.

The chain uses TRBV5-1 and TRBJ2-1; possible D gene TRBD2, 6 bases. The CDR3 has 18 amino acids. CDR1 is SGHRS, CDR2 YFSETQ, per germline. V was pared by 1 base and J by 3 bases, with 20 bases between. The CDR3 protein is CASSLLPYTGVNYNEQFF. The CDR3 DNA is TGCGCCAGCAGCTTGCTCCCCTATACGGGGGTGAACTACAATGAGCAGTTCTTC.

The rearrangement links TRBV2 to TRBJ1-4; D may be TRBD1 (6 bases). The CDR3 spans 15 residues. Germline assignment: CDR1 SNHLY and CDR2 FYNNEI. V lost 5 bases and J 2 bases, leaving 12 bases between the germline ends. The CDR3 reads CASSPTGFTNEKLFF. In DNA, the CDR3 is TGTGCCAGCAGTCCAACAGGGTTTACTAATGAAAAACTGTTTTTT.

The rearrangement joins TRBV4-3 to TRBJ2-7, with D hard to call. This CDR3 has 13 residues. Trimming removed 0 bases at V and 2 bases at J, with 5 bases between. Germline loops: CDR1 LGHNA, CDR2 YSLEER. The CDR3 nucleotides are TGCGCCAGCAGCCAAGACCTTCCCTACGAGCAGTACTTC. This gives the protein CASSQDLPYEQYF.